The 19 T cell receptor beta chains below were found in one sample sequenced in a study of T cells after yellow fever vaccination. TCRdb processed the 5' RACE reads anew with MiXCR; each CDR3 protein has one entry. The sample yields hundreds of thousands of distinct CDR3 sequences, 4.1% seen once. The material sequenced was PBMCs, taken 5 days after the yellow fever booster vaccination. These receptors were taken from a man between 18 and 35 years old who received the YFV17D yellow fever vaccine.

This clonotype turned up a few times. This chain's CDR3 is CASSPRTGETQYF. The CDR3, as DNA: TGTGCCAGCAGCCCGAGGACGGGAGAGACCCAGTACTTC. The chain recombines TRBV7-2 with TRBJ2-5; D is uncertain. Germline lookup yields CDR1 SGHTA and CDR2 FQGNSA. The germline V and J ends were trimmed by 5 bases and 4 bases, with 11 bases remaining between them. The CDR3 extends over 13 amino acids.

This clonotype was found a few times. V gene TRBV7-2 combines with J gene TRBJ2-5; tentatively, D is TRBD1 or TRBD2 (5 bases each). Germline CDR1 SGHTA, CDR2 FQGNSA. CDR3 length: 15 amino acids. V was shortened by 6 bases and J by 4 bases, with 18 bases between the two germline ends. The CDR3 DNA reads as TGTGCCAGCAGTACTGGACGAGAGAGGGGAGAGACCCAGTACTTC. Its protein is CASSTGRERGETQYF.

This clonotype appeared many times. The chain links TRBV24-1 to TRBJ1-5; D ambiguous. CDR3 length: 12 residues. Trimming cost V 7 bases and J 0 bases, with 3 bases left between them. Germline V lookup: CDR1 KGHDR, CDR2 SFDVKD. CDR3 protein: CATSDSNQPQHF. CDR3 nucleotide sequence: TGTGCCACCAGCGATAGCAATCAGCCCCAGCATTTT.

The J gene is TRBJ1-1, the V gene TRBV5-1; D is unresolved. The V end lost 2 bases, the J end lost 0 bases, and 11 bases lay between the germline ends. Germline V gives CDR1 SGHRS, CDR2 YFSETQ. The CDR3 covers 15 residues. The CDR3 region is CASSFSTDMNTEAFF. The CDR3 DNA is TGCGCCAGCAGCTTTTCAACCGACATGAACACTGAAGCTTTCTTT.

The chain recombines TRBV6-2 or TRBV6-3 with TRBJ2-1; TRBD2 matches at 8 bases. CDR1 is MNHEY, CDR2 SVGEGT, per germline. The junction had 9 bases not matched to a gene; V was cut back by 4 bases and J by 4 bases. The CDR3 runs to 16 residues. Here the CDR3 reads CASSSVTGGRYNEQFF. The CDR3 region has the DNA TGTGCCAGCAGTTCTGTAACGGGGGGGAGATACAATGAGCAGTTCTTC.

The rearrangement links TRBV6-6 to TRBJ2-5; the D gene is possibly TRBD2 (7 bases). This CDR3 is 14 amino acids long. V lost 6 bases and J lost 5, with 16 bases in between. Germline V gene data show CDR1 as MNHNY and CDR2 as SVGAGI (reference sequence). This CDR3 is CASSNSGGRETQYF. CDR3 DNA sequence: TGTGCCAGCAGCAACTCCGGGGGGCGTGAGACCCAGTACTTC.

This clonotype has ten or more counts. The J gene is TRBJ1-6, the V gene TRBV12-3 or TRBV12-4; D uncertain. This CDR3 is built from 14 residues. Between the trimmed V and J ends, which lost 3 bases and 7 bases, there was a span of 10 bases. The CDR3 is CASSFDLRNSPLHF. Here the CDR3 DNA reads TGTGCCAGCAGTTTTGATCTGAGAAATTCACCCCTCCACTTT.

This clonotype appeared many times. This chain links TRBV4-1 with TRBJ1-1, with D uncertain. The CDR3 has 14 amino acids. Germline-derived CDR1 and CDR2 are MGHRA and YSYEKL. V was pared by 4 bases and J by 1 base, with 10 bases between. The CDR3 bases are TGCGCCAGCAGCCCGTACCAGCGGAACACTGAAGCTTTCTTT. Encoded protein: CASSPYQRNTEAFF.

There are a few counts of this clonotype. The chain carries TRBV9 and TRBJ1-2; D ambiguous. Germline V gene lookup returns CDR1 SGDLS and CDR2 YYNGEE. V lost 6 bases to trimming and J lost 0 bases, with 12 bases between them. The CDR3 is made up of 14 amino acids. The CDR3 nucleotides are TGTGCCAGCACCCCGGTAGACGCTAACTATGGCTACACCTTC. Its protein is CASTPVDANYGYTF. Together with reference TRBV9 and TRBJ1-2, the CDR3 gives the full variable domain: DSGVTQTPKHLITATGQRVTLRCSPRSGDLSVYWYQQSLDQGLQFLIQYYNGEERAKGNILERFSAQQFPDLHSELNLSSLELGDSALYFCASTPVDANYGYTFGSGTRLTVV.

The sample holds many counts of this clonotype. The rearrangement uses TRBV7-3 and TRBJ2-1; D gene ambiguous. Germline V gene sequence: CDR1 SGHTA, CDR2 FQGTGA. The germline V and J ends were trimmed by 5 bases and 4 bases, with 9 bases remaining between them. CDR3 length: 13 residues. CDR3 in amino acids: CASSPPPYNEQFF. The CDR3 bases are TGTGCCAGCAGCCCCCCCCCTTACAATGAGCAGTTCTTC.

This clonotype showed up just a few times. The chain has TRBV4-1 and TRBJ2-5; D might be TRBD1 (7 bases). The germline V and J ends were trimmed by 5 bases and 4 bases, with 14 bases remaining between them. The CDR3 runs to 14 residues. Germline CDR1 reads MGHRA; CDR2 reads YSYEKL. The CDR3 sequence: CASSEGGGAETQYF. The DNA of the CDR3 is TGCGCCAGCAGCGAAGGAGGGGGCGCAGAGACCCAGTACTTC.

The rearrangement links TRBV5-5 to TRBJ2-3; a possible D gene is TRBD2 (5 bases). Trimming took off 0 bases at V and 6 bases at J, with 5 bases between the two ends. Germline CDR1 reads SGHKS; CDR2 reads YYEKEE (reference sequence). This CDR3 is built from 12 residues. Here the CDR3 DNA reads TGTGCCAGCAGCTTGGAGCGGGATACGCAGTATTTT. Translated, it gives CASSLERDTQYF.

This clonotype appeared a few times. This chain uses TRBV5-1 with TRBJ2-3, with 13 bases fitting TRBD2. This CDR3 has 16 amino acids. V dropped 7 bases and J dropped 4; count of bases not matched to a gene: 9. Germline V lookup: CDR1 SGHRS, CDR2 YFSETQ. CDR3 amino acids: CASSRELAGGADTQYF. In DNA, the CDR3 is TGCGCCAGCTCCCGGGAACTAGCGGGAGGGGCAGATACGCAGTATTTT. The full variable domain, with the rest looked up from reference TRBV5-1 and TRBJ2-3, is KAGVTQTPRYLIKTRGQQVTLSCSPISGHRSVSWYQQTPGQGLQFLFEYFSETQRNKGNFPGRFSGRQFSNSRSEMNVSTLELGDSALYLCASSRELAGGADTQYFGPGTRLTVL.

This clonotype came up a few times. V usage is TRBV18 and J usage is TRBJ1-2; D possibly corresponds to TRBD1 (5 bases). Germline V lookup: CDR1 KGHSH, CDR2 LQKENI. This CDR3 is 17 amino acids long. V lost 2 bases to trimming and J lost 1 base, with 17 bases between them. The chain's CDR3 is CASSPGTKSRSNYGYTF. CDR3 coding DNA: TGTGCCAGCTCACCAGGGACCAAAAGTAGGAGTAACTATGGCTACACCTTC.

The CDR3 loop reads CASSVAPTHQETQYF. CDR3 DNA sequence: TGTGCCAGCAGCGTAGCTCCGACACACCAAGAGACCCAGTACTTC. The chain links TRBV9 to TRBJ2-5; D remains ambiguous. Germline V gives CDR1 SGDLS, CDR2 YYNGEE. V was clipped by 0 bases and J by 0 bases, with 9 bases between them. This CDR3 region has 15 residues.

CDR3 sequence reads: CASSQPTDRARTEAFF. The CDR3 DNA sequence: TGTGCCAGCAGCCAACCCACAGACAGGGCCCGGACTGAAGCTTTCTTT. The J gene is TRBJ1-1, the V gene TRBV4-2; 7 bases agree with TRBD1. From germline, CDR1 is LGHNA and CDR2 YNFKEQ. The CDR3 length is 16 residues. Trimming took 2 bases from V and 5 from J; bases not matched to a gene: 11.

V gene TRBV5-1 combines with J gene TRBJ2-3, with D possibly being TRBD2 (5 bases). Trimming shortened V by 5 bases and J by 5 bases, and 9 bases separated the two germline ends. Germline values: CDR1 SGHRS, CDR2 YFSETQ. The CDR3 covers 12 residues. The chain's CDR3 is CASRLGEDTQYF. The CDR3 DNA reads TGCGCCAGCAGGCTCGGGGAAGATACGCAGTATTTT.

The chain combines TRBV7-2 with TRBJ2-1, with 12 bases matching TRBD2. The CDR3 is made up of 15 amino acids. Germline values: CDR1 SGHTA, CDR2 FQGNSA. Trimming at V came to 3 bases and at J to 10 bases, leaving 7 bases not matched to a gene. The CDR3 region has the DNA TGTGCCAGCAGCTTTTCTAGCGGGGGGGCCCAGGAGCAGTTCTTC. This sequence encodes CASSFSSGGAQEQFF. Combining the CDR3 with reference TRBV7-2 and TRBJ2-1 gives the whole variable domain GAGVSQSPSNKVTEKGKDVELRCDPISGHTALYWYRQSLGQGLEFLIYFQGNSAPDKSGLPSDRFSAERTGGSVSTLTIQRTQQEDSAVYLCASSFSSGGAQEQFFGPGTRLTVL.

This clonotype was observed a few times. CDR3 coding DNA: TGTGCCAGCAGCCAAGATATAAATCAGCCCCAGCATTTT. Protein: CASSQDINQPQHF. The chain couples TRBV3-1 to TRBJ1-5; D remains unclear. The germline V gene encodes CDR1 LGHDT and CDR2 YNNKEL (reference sequence). CDR3 length: 13 amino acids. V lost 0 bases and J lost 4, with 4 bases in between.